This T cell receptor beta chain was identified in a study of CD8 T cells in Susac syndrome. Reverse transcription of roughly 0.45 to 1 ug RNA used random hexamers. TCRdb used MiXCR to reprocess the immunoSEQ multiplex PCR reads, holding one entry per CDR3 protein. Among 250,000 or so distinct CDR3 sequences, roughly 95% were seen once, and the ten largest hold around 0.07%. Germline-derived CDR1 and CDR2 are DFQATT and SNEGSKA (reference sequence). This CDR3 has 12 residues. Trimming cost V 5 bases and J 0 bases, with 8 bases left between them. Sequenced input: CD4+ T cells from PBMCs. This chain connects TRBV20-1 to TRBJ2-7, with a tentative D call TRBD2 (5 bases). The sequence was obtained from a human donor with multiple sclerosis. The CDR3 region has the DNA TGCAGTGCTCGGACTGACTCCTACGAGCAGTACTTC. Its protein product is CSARTDSYEQYF.